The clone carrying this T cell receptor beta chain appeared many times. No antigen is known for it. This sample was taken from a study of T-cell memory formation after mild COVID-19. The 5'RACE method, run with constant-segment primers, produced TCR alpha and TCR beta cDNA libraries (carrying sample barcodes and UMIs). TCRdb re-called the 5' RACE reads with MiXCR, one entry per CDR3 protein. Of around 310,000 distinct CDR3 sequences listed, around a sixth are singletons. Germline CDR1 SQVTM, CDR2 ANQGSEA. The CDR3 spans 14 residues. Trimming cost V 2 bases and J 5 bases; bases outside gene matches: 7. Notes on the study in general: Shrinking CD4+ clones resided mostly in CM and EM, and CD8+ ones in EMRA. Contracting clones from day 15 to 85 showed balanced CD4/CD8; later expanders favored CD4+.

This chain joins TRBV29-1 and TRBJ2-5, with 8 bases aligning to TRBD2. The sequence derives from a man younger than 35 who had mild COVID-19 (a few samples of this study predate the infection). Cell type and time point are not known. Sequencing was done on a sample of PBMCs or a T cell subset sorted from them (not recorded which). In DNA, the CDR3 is TGCAGCGTTGAATGGCGGGGGGCCGGGGAGACCCAGTACTTC. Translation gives CSVEWRGAGETQYF.